Presented here are 20 T cell receptor beta chains from one specimen sequenced in a study of CD8+CD57+ T cells in acquired aplastic anemia. For sequencing, patients were chosen who had shown expansion of CD8+CD57+ cells by flow cytometry. It was genomic DNA that served as the template for profiling TCR beta VDJ and CDR3. From the reads, TCRdb called clonotypes with MiXCR, one entry per CDR3 protein. The table has roughly 500,000 distinct CDR3 sequences, under 40% seen once. Source material: sorted CD4+, CD8+, or CD8+CD57+ T cells (not recorded which) from PBMCs. Receptors were obtained from a human donor with aplastic anemia.

This chain joins TRBV30 and TRBJ1-1; no definite D call. Germline V lookup: CDR1 GTSNPN, CDR2 SVGIG (reference sequence). Trimming removed 0 bases at V and 1 base at J, with 9 bases between. This CDR3 spans 14 amino acids. The CDR3, as DNA: TGTGCCTGGAGTGTACTGGGAACGAACACTGAAGCTTTCTTT. Protein product: CAWSVLGTNTEAFF.

A word on this clonotype: It is likely a read error, because the conserved phenylalanine at the end of the CDR3 is missing. Because the CDR3's place on the DNA is in doubt, the DNA is left out and the CDR3 is given as listed by TCRdb. The chain combines TRBV29-1 with TRBJ1-2; TRBD1, the table's D call, was not compared with the DNA. The CDR3 numbers 13 amino acids, ends counted. Per germline, CDR1 SQVTM and CDR2 ANQGSEA. This CDR3 is CSVETGRSSGNTL.

This clonotype was counted only a few times. The chain recombines TRBV19 with TRBJ1-1; D is unresolved. This CDR3 is built from 16 residues. V was cut by 7 bases and J by 2 bases, with 20 bases left in between. The germline V gene has CDR1 LNHDA and CDR2 SQIVND (reference sequence). This chain's CDR3 is CASTPLGGRLNTEAFF. The DNA of the CDR3 is TGTGCCAGTACCCCCCTTGGAGGGAGACTCAACACTGAAGCTTTCTTT. The whole variable domain, filled in from reference TRBV19 and TRBJ1-1, reads DGGITQSPKYLFRKEGQNVTLSCEQNLNHDAMYWYRQDPGQGLRLIYYSQIVNDFQKGDIAEGYSVSREKKESFPLTVTSAQKNPTAFYLCASTPLGGRLNTEAFFGQGTRLTVV.

The chain couples TRBV11-2 to TRBJ2-2; TRBD1 is a possible D gene (6 bases). The CDR3 spans 16 residues. Germline CDR1 reads SGHAT; CDR2 reads FQNNGV. Trimming removed 5 bases from V and 2 bases from J, with 15 bases in between. The CDR3 loop reads CASSTRQVDNTGELFF. CDR3 bases: TGTGCCAGCAGCACGCGACAGGTGGATAACACCGGGGAGCTGTTTTTT.

This chain links TRBV7-7 with TRBJ2-2; tentative D call: TRBD2 (5 bases). The CDR3 is 14 amino acids. V was cut by 5 bases and J by 7 bases, with 14 bases left in between. Per germline, CDR1 SSHAT and CDR2 FNYEAQ (reference sequence). This CDR3 reads CASSVQLEVGELFF. In DNA form, the CDR3 reads TGTGCCAGCAGCGTTCAATTGGAGGTCGGGGAGCTGTTTTTT.

The gene calls are TRBV9 and TRBJ1-3; D might be TRBD1 (5 bases). The CDR3 spans 18 residues. V shed 0 bases and J shed 3 bases, with 19 bases lying between them. Germline lookup yields CDR1 SGDLS and CDR2 YYNGEE. CDR3 sequence reads: CASSVVDWGSVFGNTIYF. Written as DNA, the CDR3 is TGTGCCAGCAGCGTAGTTGATTGGGGGAGTGTTTTTGGAAACACCATATATTTT.

The chain links TRBV28 to TRBJ2-7; perhaps TRBD1 as D (5 bases). This CDR3 is 16 amino acids long. V was cut by 5 bases and J by 6 bases, with 23 bases left in between. In germline, CDR1 is MDHEN, CDR2 SYDVKM. CDR3 loop: CASSPTGQGGSREQYF. The DNA for the CDR3 is TGTGCCAGCAGTCCCACCGGGCAGGGCGGCTCCCGCGAGCAGTACTTC.

Many counts were recorded for this clonotype. This rearrangement joins TRBV19 to TRBJ1-5, with D possibly being TRBD1 (6 bases). The CDR3 runs to 13 residues. Germline loops: CDR1 LNHDA, CDR2 SQIVND (reference sequence). Trimming cost V 7 bases and J 5 bases, with 12 bases left between them. CDR3 bases: TGTGCCAGTACTAACAGGGATCATCAGCCCCAGCATTTT. As protein: CASTNRDHQPQHF.

The genes are TRBV6-2 or TRBV6-3 and TRBJ2-7; D call uncertain. The CDR3 covers 12 residues. Trimming pared 5 bases from V and 4 bases from J, leaving 9 bases between. Germline CDR1 and CDR2: MNHEY and SVGEGT. The CDR3: CASSQQRYEQYF. The CDR3 DNA reads TGTGCCAGCAGTCAACAGAGATACGAGCAGTACTTC.

The rearrangement joins TRBV2 to TRBJ1-5, with TRBD1 as a possible D gene (6 bases). The CDR3 is 13 residues long. Trimming took off 4 bases at V and 7 bases at J, with 11 bases between the two ends. Germline values: CDR1 SNHLY, CDR2 FYNNEI. CDR3 in DNA: TGTGCCAGCAGTGTAGTGGGGGGCCAGCCCCAGCATTTT. Translation gives CASSVVGGQPQHF.

The chain recombines TRBV4-3 with TRBJ2-7, with a weak D call TRBD2 (5 bases). CDR3 length: 18 residues. The V gene's germline CDR1 is LGHNA and CDR2 YSLEER. Trimming removed 1 base from V and 3 bases from J, with 22 bases in between. In nucleotides, the CDR3 is TGCGCCAGCAGCCAAGGCCGCGCGGGCGAGACCCGACTCTACGAGCAGTACTTC. This translates into CASSQGRAGETRLYEQYF.

This clonotype was detected once. CDR3: CASGGLSSEAFF. The CDR3 nucleotides read TGTGCCAGCGGGGGACTCTCTTCGGAAGCTTTCTTT. The chain recombines TRBV2 with TRBJ1-1; TRBD1 is a possible D gene (5 bases). The V gene lost 8 bases and the J gene lost 8 bases, with 15 bases spanning the gap. CDR3 length equals 12 residues. Germline CDR1 reads SNHLY; CDR2 reads FYNNEI.

The chain is built from TRBV24-1 and TRBJ1-5; the D is unclear. This CDR3 is 14 amino acids long. Germline V lookup: CDR1 KGHDR, CDR2 SFDVKD. V was clipped by 9 bases and J by 3 bases, with 14 bases between them. CDR3 residues: CATLGQRNNQPQHF. CDR3 nucleotide sequence: TGTGCCACCCTCGGGCAGAGAAACAATCAGCCCCAGCATTTT.

This clonotype was found many times. This chain connects TRBV29-1 to TRBJ1-1; no clear D. This CDR3 region has 13 residues. V gave up 6 bases and J gave up 1 base, with 12 bases separating them. Germline V CDR1 and CDR2: SQVTM, ANQGSEA. The CDR3 region is CSVPQSGNTEAFF. CDR3 DNA sequence: TGCAGCGTGCCTCAGTCCGGGAACACTGAAGCTTTCTTT. Based on the CDR3 plus reference TRBV29-1 and TRBJ1-1, the full variable domain is SAVISQKPSRDICQRGTSLTIQCQVDSQVTMMFWYRQQPGQSLTLIATANQGSEATYESGFVIDKFPISRPNLTFSTLTVSNMSPEDSSIYLCSVPQSGNTEAFFGQGTRLTVV.

This clonotype was seen many times. The chain uses TRBV7-9 and TRBJ2-7; no clear D. V lost 2 bases and J 5 bases, leaving 7 bases between the germline ends. The CDR3 has 12 amino acids. Germline CDR1 and CDR2: SEHNR and FQNEAQ (reference sequence). The CDR3 coding sequence is TGTGCCAGCAGCTTAAACGTCCACGAGCAGTACTTC. Its translation is CASSLNVHEQYF. The complete variable domain, with remaining parts taken from reference TRBV7-9 and TRBJ2-7, reads DTGVSQNPRHKITKRGQNVTFRCDPISEHNRLYWYRQTLGQGPEFLTYFQNEAQLEKSRLLSDRFSAERPKGSFSTLEIQRTEQGDSAMYLCASSLNVHEQYFGPGTRLTVT.

This clonotype was seen a few times. The gene calls are TRBV20-1 and TRBJ1-4, with D perhaps TRBD1 (5 bases). Germline V lookup: CDR1 DFQATT, CDR2 SNEGSKA (reference sequence). The V and J ends lost 6 bases and 6 bases respectively, with 17 bases between them. The CDR3 length is 14 residues. Here the CDR3 DNA reads TGCAGTGCGAGACCGGGGGGGTCTGATGAAAAACTGTTTTTT. Translation gives CSARPGGSDEKLFF.

The chain uses TRBV7-2 and TRBJ2-7; 10 positions match TRBD1. V lost 0 bases to trimming and J lost 3 bases; unmatched junction nucleotides: 2. The CDR3 consists of 15 residues. Germline V lookup: CDR1 SGHTA, CDR2 FQGNSA. Written as DNA, the CDR3 is TGTGCCAGCAGCTTAGCGGGACAGGGGTTCTACGAGCAGTACTTC. It codes for CASSLAGQGFYEQYF.

This clonotype turned up a few times. The V call is TRBV14, the J call TRBJ2-6; a weak D match, TRBD2 (7 bases). Germline lookup yields CDR1 SGHDN and CDR2 FVKESK. V gave up 0 bases and J gave up 1 base, with 16 bases separating them. This CDR3 has 19 residues. CDR3 sequence (DNA): TGTGCCAGCAGCCAAGATTTGGTAGGGGGGGCGTCTGGGGCCAACGTCCTGACTTTC. Translating gives CASSQDLVGGASGANVLTF.

This clonotype was detected only a few times. V gene TRBV19 combines with J gene TRBJ2-2; 8 nucleotides match TRBD2. CDR1 is LNHDA and CDR2 is SQIVND in the germline V gene (reference sequence). This CDR3 comprises 16 residues. Losses at the gene ends were 7 bases for V and 1 base for J; bases not matched to a gene: 8. This chain's CDR3 is CASTRGLAGNTGELFF. CDR3 in DNA: TGTGCCAGTACTCGGGGGCTAGCGGGGAACACCGGGGAGCTGTTTTTT.

This clonotype was recorded many times. The chain has TRBV29-1 and TRBJ1-1; D unclear. Germline V lookup: CDR1 SQVTM, CDR2 ANQGSEA. The V and J ends lost 6 bases and 0 bases respectively, with 11 bases between them. The CDR3 runs 13 residues. CDR3 coding DNA: TGCAGCGTCAAAGGCGGCATGAACACTGAAGCTTTCTTT. It yields the protein CSVKGGMNTEAFF. Together with reference TRBV29-1 and TRBJ1-1, the CDR3 gives the full variable domain: SAVISQKPSRDICQRGTSLTIQCQVDSQVTMMFWYRQQPGQSLTLIATANQGSEATYESGFVIDKFPISRPNLTFSTLTVSNMSPEDSSIYLCSVKGGMNTEAFFGQGTRLTVV.